Listed here are 15 T cell receptor beta chains from one sample, sequenced in a study of T cells in Graves' hyperthyroidism and ophthalmopathy. Researchers took RNA transcripts and amplified the TCR beta CDR3 regions from them. A set of HTBI primers served as the primers for a first-round RT-PCR of the TCR CDR3. TCRdb called the multiplex PCR reads again in MiXCR, with one record for every CDR3 protein. In the table there are roughly 700,000 distinct CDR3 sequences, under 45% of which are singletons. The specimen sequenced was blood. The origin of the receptors is a woman aged 40 to 50 with Graves' hyperthyroidism.

J is TRBJ2-6 and V is TRBV10-3, with unresolved D. The length of the CDR3 is 15 residues. Germline loops: CDR1 ENHRY, CDR2 SYGVKD. The ends were cut back, 4 bases at V and 0 bases at J, with 7 bases in the middle. The CDR3 protein is CAISATVSGANVLTF. CDR3 nucleotides: TGTGCCATCAGTGCCACTGTCTCTGGGGCCAACGTCCTGACTTTC.

The V and J genes are TRBV6-2 or TRBV6-3 and TRBJ1-2; D uncertain. The V end lost 1 base, the J end lost 8 bases, and 17 bases lay between the germline ends. The germline V gene encodes CDR1 MNHEY and CDR2 SVGEGT. The CDR3 has 15 amino acids. The CDR3 DNA follows: TGTGCCAGCAGTTACTTTCGGACGCCACCCGGCGGCTACACCTTC. It specifies CASSYFRTPPGGYTF.

Ten or more counts support this clonotype. At one boundary the junction diverges from the germline segment, which might be a read error. The chain couples TRBV19 to TRBJ1-1, with D perhaps TRBD1 (5 bases). The CDR3 has 15 residues. From germline, CDR1 is LNHDA and CDR2 SQIVND (reference sequence). CDR3 DNA: TGTGCCAGTACGAGGGGCAGTTCGATGAACACTGAAACTTTCTTT. It is translated as CASTRGSSMNTETFF.

The CDR3 protein is CSVEVGLGELFF. DNA for the CDR3: TGCAGCGTTGAAGTGGGGCTCGGGGAGCTGTTTTTT. The chain links TRBV29-1 to TRBJ2-2, with D perhaps TRBD1 (5 bases). Trimming took 1 base from V and 7 from J, leaving 7 bases between them. This CDR3 is built from 12 residues. Germline V gene sequence: CDR1 SQVTM, CDR2 ANQGSEA.

This clonotype was seen ten or more times. The chain carries TRBV6-5 and TRBJ1-2; 8 nucleotides line up with TRBD1. The length of the CDR3 is 18 residues. V dropped 8 bases and J dropped 4; count of bases not matched to a gene: 21. Germline CDR1 and CDR2: MNHEY and SVGAGI. DNA of the CDR3: TGTGCCAGCTCAACAATTCGGACCGGGGGGACAGGAATCTATGGCTACACCTTC. Amino acids: CASSTIRTGGTGIYGYTF.

The chain has TRBV11-2 and TRBJ1-2; D is unresolved. Germline V gives CDR1 SGHAT, CDR2 FQNNGV. V was shortened by 9 bases and J by 4 bases, with 15 bases between the two germline ends. CDR3 size: 13 residues. The DNA of the CDR3 is TGTGCCAGTCGAAGTCCCGTTGCCTATGGCTACACCTTC. Encoded protein: CASRSPVAYGYTF.

Details on this clonotype: A junction boundary mismatches the germline segment, possibly from a read error. The chain has TRBV7-2 and TRBJ1-1; D is unresolved. The CDR3 length is 12 residues. Germline V lookup: CDR1 SGHTA, CDR2 FQGNSA. The CDR3 DNA is TGTGCCAGCAGCTTAAGGATGGCTGAAGCTCTCTTT. Translating gives CASSLRMAEALF.

This chain uses TRBV4-3 with TRBJ1-3, with D unclear. The CDR3 extends over 15 amino acids. CDR1 LGHNA and CDR2 YSLEER come from the germline V gene. Trimming took 0 bases from V and 3 from J, leaving 9 bases between them. CDR3 bases: TGCGCCAGCAGCCAAGATTGGCAGAATGGAAACACCATATATTTT. Protein product: CASSQDWQNGNTIYF.

Concerning this clonotype itself: Just one base apart from a much larger clone, this may be a read error. The V call is TRBV11-2, the J call TRBJ1-4; 7 nucleotides line up with TRBD1. Germline CDR1 reads SGHAT; CDR2 reads FQNNGV. The CDR3 has 15 residues. The ends lost 1 base at V and 5 bases at J; junction bases unmatched: 4. CDR3 sequence (DNA): TGTGCCAGCAGCTTAGGAACGACAGGGAATGAAAAACTGTTTTTT. Translating gives CASSLGTTGNEKLFF.

The rearrangement uses TRBV11-2 and TRBJ2-5; D unresolved. Germline CDR1 SGHAT, CDR2 FQNNGV. Trimming stripped 8 bases from V and 2 bases from J, with 12 bases between. The length of the CDR3 is 13 residues. The CDR3 protein is CASSPTPQETQYF. CDR3 sequence (DNA): TGTGCCAGCTCACCAACCCCACAAGAGACCCAGTACTTC.

The chain combines TRBV5-6 with TRBJ2-5; tentative D call: TRBD1 (6 bases). From germline, CDR1 is SGHDT and CDR2 YYEEEE. V lost 4 bases to trimming and J lost 5 bases, with 18 bases between them. The CDR3 runs to 15 residues. The CDR3 region is CASSKLSRGLETQYF. The CDR3 region has the DNA TGTGCCAGCAGCAAACTAAGCAGGGGTCTGGAGACCCAGTACTTC.

J is TRBJ1-2 and V is TRBV25-1; no reliable D call. V shed 6 bases and J shed 7 bases, with 18 bases lying between them. From germline, CDR1 is MGHDK and CDR2 SYGVNS. CDR3 size: 14 residues. The CDR3, as DNA: TGTGCCAGCAGCCCCTACGGAAACGCTGGTGGCTACACCTTC. This translates into CASSPYGNAGGYTF.

V gene TRBV19 combines with J gene TRBJ1-5; 8 nucleotides line up with TRBD1. After removal of 11 bases from V and 7 bases from J, the junction contained 13 bases not matched to a gene. The germline V gene encodes CDR1 LNHDA and CDR2 SQIVND (reference sequence). This CDR3 contains 14 residues. The CDR3 is CAWSSGQGYQPQHF. Written as DNA, the CDR3 is TGTGCCTGGAGTTCCGGACAGGGTTACCAGCCCCAGCATTTT.

This clonotype appeared many times. The genes are TRBV19 and TRBJ1-2, with a tentative D call TRBD1 (6 bases). The CDR3 covers 14 residues. Germline CDR1 is LNHDA and CDR2 is SQIVND (reference sequence). V lost 4 bases, J lost 3 bases, and 12 bases lay in between. The CDR3 is CASSKGQGDYGYTF. The CDR3 coding sequence is TGTGCCAGTAGTAAGGGACAAGGGGACTATGGCTACACCTTC.

This chain joins TRBV7-2 and TRBJ1-6; 7 bases agree with TRBD1. V lost 3 bases and J lost 0; bases outside the gene matches: 2. Germline assignment: CDR1 SGHTA and CDR2 FQGNSA. The CDR3 length is 16 residues. CDR3 coding DNA: TGTGCCAGCAGCTTCAGGGGGGACTCCTATAATTCACCCCTCCACTTT. Translated: CASSFRGDSYNSPLHF.